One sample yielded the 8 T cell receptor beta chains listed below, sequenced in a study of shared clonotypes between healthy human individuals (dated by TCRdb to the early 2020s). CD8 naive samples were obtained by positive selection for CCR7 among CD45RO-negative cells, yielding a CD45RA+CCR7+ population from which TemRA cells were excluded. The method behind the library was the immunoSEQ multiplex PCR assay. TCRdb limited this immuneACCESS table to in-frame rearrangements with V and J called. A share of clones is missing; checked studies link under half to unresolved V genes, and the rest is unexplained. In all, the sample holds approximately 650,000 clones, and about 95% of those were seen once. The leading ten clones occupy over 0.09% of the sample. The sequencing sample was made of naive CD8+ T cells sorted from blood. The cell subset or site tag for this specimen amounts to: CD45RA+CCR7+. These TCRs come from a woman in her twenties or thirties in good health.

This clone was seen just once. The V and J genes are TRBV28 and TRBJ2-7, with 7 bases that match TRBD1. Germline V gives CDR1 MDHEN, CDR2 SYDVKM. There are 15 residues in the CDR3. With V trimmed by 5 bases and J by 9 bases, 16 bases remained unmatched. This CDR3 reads CASSVSTGPRLGQYF. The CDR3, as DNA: TGTGCCAGCAGTGTCTCGACAGGGCCGAGACTCGGGCAGTACTTC.

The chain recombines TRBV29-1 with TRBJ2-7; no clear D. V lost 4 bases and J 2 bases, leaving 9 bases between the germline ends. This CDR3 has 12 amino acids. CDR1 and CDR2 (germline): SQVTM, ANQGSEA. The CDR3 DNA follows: TGCAGCGTTGTCTTGGAAACCTACGAGCAGTACTTC. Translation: CSVVLETYEQYF.

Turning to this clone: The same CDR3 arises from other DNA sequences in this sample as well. The CDR3: CASSVGQGSQPQHF. As DNA, the CDR3 is TGTGCCAGCAGCGTAGGGCAGGGGAGTCAGCCCCAGCATTTT. The V and J genes are TRBV9 and TRBJ1-5; D perhaps matches TRBD1 (6 bases). The germline CDR1 and CDR2 sequences are SGDLS and YYNGEE. The CDR3 sequence is 14 residues long. V lost 0 bases to trimming and J lost 6 bases, with 10 bases between them. Drawing the rest from reference TRBV9 and TRBJ1-5, the complete variable domain is DSGVTQTPKHLITATGQRVTLRCSPRSGDLSVYWYQQSLDQGLQFLIQYYNGEERAKGNILERFSAQQFPDLHSELNLSSLELGDSALYFCASSVGQGSQPQHFGDGTRLSIL.

This chain's CDR3 is CASSSTESSYEQYF. The CDR3 DNA is TGTGCCAGCAGTTCGACCGAGAGCTCCTACGAGCAGTACTTC. The V gene is TRBV28, the J gene TRBJ2-7; D ambiguous. With 4 bases removed from V and 0 bases from J, the gap between germline ends came to 10 bases. Germline CDR1 and CDR2: MDHEN and SYDVKM. The CDR3 loop spans 14 amino acids.

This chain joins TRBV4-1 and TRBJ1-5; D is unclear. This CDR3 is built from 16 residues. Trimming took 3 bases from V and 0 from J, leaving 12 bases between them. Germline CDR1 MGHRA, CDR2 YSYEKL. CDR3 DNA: TGCGCCAGCAGCCACGGTGTCGGACTTAGCAATCAGCCCCAGCATTTT. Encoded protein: CASSHGVGLSNQPQHF.

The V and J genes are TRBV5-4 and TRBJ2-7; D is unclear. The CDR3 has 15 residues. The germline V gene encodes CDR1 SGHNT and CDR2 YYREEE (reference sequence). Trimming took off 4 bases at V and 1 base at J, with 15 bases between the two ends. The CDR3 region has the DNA TGTGCCAGCAGCCAAACGCTAGGGAATTCCTACGAGCAGTACTTC. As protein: CASSQTLGNSYEQYF.

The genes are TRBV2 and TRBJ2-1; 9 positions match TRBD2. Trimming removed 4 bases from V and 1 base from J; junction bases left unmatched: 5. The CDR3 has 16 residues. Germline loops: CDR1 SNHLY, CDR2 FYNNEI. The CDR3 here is CASSASGMGSYNEQFF. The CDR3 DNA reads TGTGCCAGCAGTGCTAGCGGGATGGGTTCCTACAATGAGCAGTTCTTC.

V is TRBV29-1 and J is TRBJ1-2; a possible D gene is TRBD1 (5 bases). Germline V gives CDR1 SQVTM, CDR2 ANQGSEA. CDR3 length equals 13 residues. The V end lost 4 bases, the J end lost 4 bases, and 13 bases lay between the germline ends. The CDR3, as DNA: TGCAGCGTTGCAGGGTTCCAGGCCTATGGCTACACCTTC. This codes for CSVAGFQAYGYTF.